This T cell receptor beta chain was sequenced during a study of radiation and T cells in renal cell carcinoma. Findings and limits, study-wide: From baseline, blood top tumor clonotypes peaked at 2 weeks post-radiation.

This clone was seen only once. The target antigen is unknown. Profiling relied on immunoSEQ multiplex PCR, and the TCRdb table lists in-frame clones only, not all of them. The data show 140,000 to 150,000 clones, less than 90% seen once. Time point: blood 4 weeks post-SBRT, at nephrectomy. Treatment denoted: 15 Gy SBRT to primary tumor, nephrectomy 4 weeks later. Nephrectomy followed 15 Gy stereotactic body radiation by 4 weeks. Serial blood draws occurred at baseline and 2 and 4 weeks post-SBRT. Clear cell pathology was present in this patient's renal cell carcinoma. The CDR3 runs to 17 residues. The germline CDR1 and CDR2 sequences are KGHSH and LQKENI. The ends lost 2 bases at V and 2 bases at J; junction bases unmatched: 8.

The sequences come from blood, collected from a patient whose treatment included radiotherapy and nephrectomy. This clonotype was sampled from a woman aged 45-65 years with renal cell carcinoma. The J gene is TRBJ2-7, the V gene TRBV18; 11 bases fit TRBD2. CDR3 coding DNA: TGTGCCAGCTCACCAAATACCGGGACTAGCGGAGCCTACGAGCAGTACTTC. This codes for CASSPNTGTSGAYEQYF.